This T cell receptor (beta chain) emerged from a study of long-term antiretroviral therapy in people with HIV. Study-wide findings and caveats: The range of CDR3 lengths in HIV repertoires proved narrower than that found in controls.

On this clone itself: Its antigen is undetermined.

The assay, immunoSEQ v3.0, was run at survey level. Sequencing was performed with immunoSEQ multiplex PCR; in TCRdb, only in-frame clones are kept and a portion is missing. The sample includes some 15,000 clones, around nine tenths seen only once; the top ten take more than 10%. Trimming left V 0 bases short and J 0 bases short, with 14 bases between. This CDR3 region has 17 residues. The germline gives CDR1 SGDLS, CDR2 YYNGEE. None of the participants with HIV were treated outside the United States. The TCR sequence derives from a man between 50 and 59 years old with HIV. The chain joins TRBV9 to TRBJ2-3; no clear D gene. The source was unsorted PBMCs, collected 0.7 years before starting antiretroviral therapy. CDR3 sequence reads: CASSVASVSQSTDTQYF. The CDR3 region has the DNA TGTGCCAGCAGCGTAGCGAGTGTCAGCCAAAGCACAGATACGCAGTATTTT.